The sequence of this T cell receptor beta chain was determined in a study of vaccination and CD4 T cells after COVID-19. This CDR3 is 15 amino acids long. Germline CDR1 reads SEHNR; CDR2 reads FQNEAQ (reference sequence). Trimming took 5 bases from V and 2 from J; bases not matched to a gene: 4. General study results and limits: Median reactive clonotypes, those recognizing SARS-CoV-2, rose from roughly 19 to 38, not significantly.

Treatment specified: approximately nine-day PBMC culture with coronavirus spike peptide pools or control peptides (ViraFEST assay). This clonotype came up a few times. The antigen is not known. Sequencing of the DNA from cultured CD4+ T cells was carried out with the Oncomine TCR Beta short-read assay. MiXCR, applied by TCRdb to the PCR reads, yields one record per CDR3 protein. Of approximately 21,000 distinct CDR3 sequences detected, around 40% appear once; the ten largest clones hold 20% to 30%. The source of this sequence is a human donor who had recovered from COVID-19. The starting material was CD4+ T cells from blood, cultured in vitro, obtained before SARS-CoV-2 vaccination. The rearrangement links TRBV7-9 to TRBJ2-3, with 10 bases aligning to TRBD1. CDR3 protein: CASSLTGGITDTQYF. CDR3 nucleotide sequence: TGTGCCAGCAGCCTGACAGGGGGCATCACAGATACGCAGTATTTT.